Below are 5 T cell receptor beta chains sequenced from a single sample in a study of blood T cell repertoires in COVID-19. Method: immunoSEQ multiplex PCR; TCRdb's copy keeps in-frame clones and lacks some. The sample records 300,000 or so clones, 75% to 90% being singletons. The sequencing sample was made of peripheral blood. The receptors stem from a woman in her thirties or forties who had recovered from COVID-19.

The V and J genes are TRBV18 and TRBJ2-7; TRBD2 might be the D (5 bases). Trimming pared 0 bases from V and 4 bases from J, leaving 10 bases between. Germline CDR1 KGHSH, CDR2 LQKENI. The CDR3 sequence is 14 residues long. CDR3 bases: TGTGCCAGCTCACCACCGAGGACTCCTTACGAGCAGTACTTC. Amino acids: CASSPPRTPYEQYF. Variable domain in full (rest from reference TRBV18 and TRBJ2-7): NAGVMQNPRHLVRRRGQEARLRCSPMKGHSHVYWYRQLPEEGLKFMVYLQKENIIDESGMPKERFSAEFPKEGPSILRIQQVVRGDSAAYFCASSPPRTPYEQYFGPGTRLTVT.

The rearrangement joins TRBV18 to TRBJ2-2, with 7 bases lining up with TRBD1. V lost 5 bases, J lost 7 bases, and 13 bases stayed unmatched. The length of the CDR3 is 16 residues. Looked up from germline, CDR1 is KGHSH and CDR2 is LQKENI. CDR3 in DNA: TGTGCCAGCTCAACGGGACGACAGGGTGTCGACGGGGAGCTGTTTTTT. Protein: CASSTGRQGVDGELFF.

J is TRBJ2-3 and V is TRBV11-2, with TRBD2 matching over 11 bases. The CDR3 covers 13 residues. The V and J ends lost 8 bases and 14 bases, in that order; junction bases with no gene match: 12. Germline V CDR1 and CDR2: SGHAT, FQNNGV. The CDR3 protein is CASYPALAGGWYF. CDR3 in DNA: TGTGCCAGCTATCCCGCCCTAGCGGGGGGTTGGTATTTT. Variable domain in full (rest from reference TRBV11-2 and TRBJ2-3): EAGVAQSPRYKIIEKRQSVAFWCNPISGHATLYWYQQILGQGPKLLIQFQNNGVVDDSQLPKDRFSAERLKGVDSTLKIQPAKLEDSAVYLCASYPALAGGWYFGPGTRLTVL.

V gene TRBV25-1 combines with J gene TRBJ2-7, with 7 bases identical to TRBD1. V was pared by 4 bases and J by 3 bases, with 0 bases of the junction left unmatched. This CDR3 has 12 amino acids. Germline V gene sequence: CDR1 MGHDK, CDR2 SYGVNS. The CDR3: CASSGQGYEQYF. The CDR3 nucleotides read TGTGCCAGCAGTGGACAGGGCTACGAGCAGTACTTC.

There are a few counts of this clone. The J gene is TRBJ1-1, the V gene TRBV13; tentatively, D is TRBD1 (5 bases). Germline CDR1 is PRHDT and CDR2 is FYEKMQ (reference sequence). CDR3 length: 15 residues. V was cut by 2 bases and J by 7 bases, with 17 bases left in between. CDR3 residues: CASSLSSRRVGEAFF. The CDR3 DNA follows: TGTGCCAGCAGCTTAAGTTCTCGCAGGGTTGGTGAAGCTTTCTTT.